Below, 28 T cell receptor beta chains from the same sample are listed, as sequenced in a study of OX40 agonist ivuxolimab in advanced cancers. Profiled with immunoSEQ multiplex PCR; TCRdb holds only in-frame clones, not every one. The sample lists tens of thousands of clones, about 83% occurring once. The material was CD4+ or CD8+ T cells sorted from blood, obtained in a trial of the OX40 agonist ivuxolimab. All receptors derive from an adult with an advanced solid tumor such as melanoma, head and neck, liver or kidney cancer.

The gene calls are TRBV11-2 and TRBJ2-7; D is ambiguous. CDR1 is SGHAT and CDR2 is FQNNGV in the germline V gene. The CDR3 contains 14 residues. The V end lost 5 bases, the J end lost 2 bases, and 13 bases lay between the germline ends. The CDR3: CASSPPDGTYEQYF. The DNA for the CDR3 is TGTGCCAGCAGCCCGCCGGACGGAACCTACGAGCAGTACTTC.

The rearrangement links TRBV5-1 to TRBJ2-3; 8 nucleotides match TRBD2. The germline V gene encodes CDR1 SGHRS and CDR2 YFSETQ. The CDR3 is made up of 16 amino acids. The V gene end was trimmed by 0 bases and the J gene end by 2 bases; junction bases not matched to a gene: 5. The CDR3 protein is CASSLASGGSTDTQYF. CDR3 in DNA: TGCGCCAGCAGCTTGGCCAGCGGGGGTTCCACAGATACGCAGTATTTT.

This clone is medium-sized within its sample. The gene calls are TRBV6-5 and TRBJ2-1, with 10 bases identical to TRBD2. The germline gives CDR1 MNHEY, CDR2 SVGAGI. V lost 6 bases to trimming and J lost 5 bases; unmatched junction nucleotides: 7. The CDR3 contains 15 residues. DNA for the CDR3: TGTGCCAGCAGACCTAGCGGGGGTACGAACAATGAGCAGTTCTTC. Its protein product is CASRPSGGTNNEQFF.

The chain is built from TRBV7-6 and TRBJ2-3; D could derive from TRBD1 or TRBD2 (5 bases each). With 2 bases removed from V and 3 bases from J, the gap between germline ends came to 21 bases. This CDR3 has 18 amino acids. CDR1 and CDR2 (germline): SGHVS, FNYEAQ. CDR3 nucleotide sequence: TGTGCCAGCAGCTTATATGTGGGGGTCACGGGTAGAACAGATACGCAGTATTTT. It is translated as CASSLYVGVTGRTDTQYF.

The chain has TRBV15 and TRBJ1-3; no definite D call. CDR1 is LNHNV and CDR2 is YYDKDF in the germline V gene (reference sequence). The CDR3 is 15 residues long. The germline V and J ends were trimmed by 0 bases and 0 bases, with 6 bases remaining between them. CDR3 sequence (DNA): TGTGCCACCAGCAGAGATCTTGGCTCTGGAAACACCATATATTTT. It codes for CATSRDLGSGNTIYF.

The chain joins TRBV29-1 to TRBJ1-2, with TRBD1 identical over 8 bases. V shed 7 bases and J 7 bases; nucleotides not matched to a gene: 5. CDR1 and CDR2 (germline): SQVTM, ANQGSEA. The CDR3 is 11 amino acids. The CDR3 spells CSASGGLGYTF. CDR3 bases: TGCAGCGCCTCAGGGGGCCTTGGCTACACCTTC.

The chain employs TRBV2 and TRBJ2-3; D may be TRBD1 or TRBD2 (5 bases each). The V and J ends lost 5 bases and 1 base respectively, with 19 bases between them. This CDR3 region has 17 residues. Germline V gene lookup returns CDR1 SNHLY and CDR2 FYNNEI. CDR3 DNA: TGTGCCAGCAGTTACCGGGACCGTCCAACCCGCACAGATACGCAGTATTTT. It codes for CASSYRDRPTRTDTQYF.

The chain combines TRBV10-1 with TRBJ2-1; D is uncertain. This CDR3 is 14 amino acids long. V was trimmed by 0 bases and J by 8 bases, leaving 11 bases between them. Germline-derived CDR1 and CDR2 are WNHNN and SYGVQD (reference sequence). Here the CDR3 reads CASSESRLPHEQFF. As DNA, the CDR3 is TGCGCCAGCAGTGAGTCTAGGCTACCACATGAGCAGTTCTTC.

The rearrangement uses TRBV4-1 and TRBJ1-2; no clear D. Germline values: CDR1 MGHRA, CDR2 YSYEKL. CDR3 length equals 17 residues. V dropped 4 bases and J dropped 5 bases, with 23 bases sitting between them. This CDR3 reads CASSPPVAWDTRYGYTF. The CDR3 DNA reads TGCGCCAGCAGCCCCCCGGTGGCGTGGGATACCCGATATGGCTACACCTTC.

The V call is TRBV5-4, the J call TRBJ1-2, with TRBD1 matching 7 bases. Germline V gene data show CDR1 as SGHNT and CDR2 as YYREEE (reference sequence). V lost 0 bases, J lost 4 bases, and 9 bases stayed unmatched. The CDR3 consists of 16 residues. CDR3 DNA sequence: TGTGCCAGCAGCTTGGACAGGACAGGCGAGTTCTATGGCTACACCTTC. It yields the protein CASSLDRTGEFYGYTF.

J is TRBJ1-4 and V is TRBV13, with D perhaps TRBD1 (6 bases). Trimming removed 5 bases from V and 3 bases from J, with 13 bases in between. The CDR3 length is 15 residues. The germline CDR1 and CDR2 sequences are PRHDT and FYEKMQ (reference sequence). CDR3 region: CASSPTGSANEKLFF. The CDR3 DNA sequence: TGTGCCAGCAGCCCCACAGGGAGCGCTAATGAAAAACTGTTTTTT.

This clone has only one observation. The chain combines TRBV25-1 with TRBJ2-1, with TRBD1 matching 9 bases. Trimming took 4 bases from V and 4 from J; bases not matched to a gene: 5. Germline V gene sequence: CDR1 MGHDK, CDR2 SYGVNS. The CDR3 extends over 15 amino acids. The CDR3 here is CASSGRDRAYNEQFF. CDR3 nucleotides: TGTGCCAGCAGTGGTCGGGACAGGGCGTACAATGAGCAGTTCTTC.

This chain connects TRBV5-1 to TRBJ2-7; no definite D call. The CDR3 length is 13 residues. Trimming stripped 0 bases from V and 2 bases from J, with 6 bases between. The germline gives CDR1 SGHRS, CDR2 YFSETQ. The CDR3 DNA is TGCGCCAGCAGCTTGGAGGTCCCCTACGAGCAGTACTTC. It codes for CASSLEVPYEQYF.

The rearrangement uses TRBV4-1 and TRBJ1-3; D is unresolved. Trimming shortened V by 4 bases and J by 4 bases, and 17 bases separated the two germline ends. Germline V gene data show CDR1 as MGHRA and CDR2 as YSYEKL. The CDR3 is 16 amino acids. CDR3 sequence (DNA): TGCGCCAGCAGCCCGCGGGTGGAGGGAGCCGGAAACACCATATATTTT. It encodes CASSPRVEGAGNTIYF.

DNA for the CDR3: TGTGCCAGCAGTTCACCCGGGGGAGGGGGCGTAAACTATGGCTACACCTTC. Its translation: CASSSPGGGGVNYGYTF. This rearrangement joins TRBV27 to TRBJ1-2; 7 nucleotides line up with TRBD1. The CDR3 consists of 17 residues. The V gene's germline CDR1 is MNHEY and CDR2 SMNVEV (reference sequence). The V gene end was trimmed by 4 bases and the J gene end by 2 bases; junction bases not matched to a gene: 13.

V usage is TRBV7-9 and J usage is TRBJ1-1; TRBD1 aligns across 12 bases. Germline assignment: CDR1 SEHNR and CDR2 FQNEAQ (reference sequence). After removal of 5 bases from V and 10 bases from J, the junction contained 14 bases not matched to a gene. The CDR3 has 16 amino acids. The CDR3 reads CASSPAPGTGGMGAFF. In nucleotides, the CDR3 is TGTGCCAGCAGCCCTGCTCCCGGGACAGGGGGCATGGGAGCTTTCTTT.

There are a few counts of this clone. This rearrangement joins TRBV7-6 to TRBJ1-6; tentative D call: TRBD1 (5 bases). This CDR3 has 14 amino acids. CDR1 is SGHVS and CDR2 is FNYEAQ in the germline V gene. With 5 bases removed from V and 11 bases from J, the gap between germline ends came to 16 bases. Here the CDR3 DNA reads TGTGCCAGCAGCGGCCAGGGAGAACATCCACCCCTCCACTTT. This gives the protein CASSGQGEHPPLHF.

The rearrangement links TRBV6-1 to TRBJ2-2, with TRBD2 matching over 7 bases. With V trimmed by 4 bases and J by 1 base, 6 bases remained unmatched. The CDR3 loop spans 16 amino acids. Germline assignment: CDR1 MNHNS and CDR2 SASEGT. The CDR3 reads CASSAGLMGNTGELFF. The CDR3 DNA sequence: TGTGCCAGCAGTGCGGGACTAATGGGGAACACCGGGGAGCTGTTTTTT.

The chain joins TRBV5-1 to TRBJ2-7; D call uncertain. Germline assignment: CDR1 SGHRS and CDR2 YFSETQ. Trimming removed 0 bases from V and 4 bases from J, with 8 bases in between. CDR3 length: 13 amino acids. The CDR3 DNA follows: TGCGCCAGCAGCTTGGGTCAGTCTTACGAGCAGTACTTC. It yields the protein CASSLGQSYEQYF.

This clone was picked up a small number of times. The chain carries TRBV5-8 and TRBJ1-1; 7 bases line up with TRBD1. Germline lookup yields CDR1 SGHTS and CDR2 YDEGEE. This CDR3 is built from 14 residues. V shed 4 bases, J shed 3 bases, and the junction held 6 bases outside the gene matches. The CDR3 loop reads CASSSRQGYTEAFF. In nucleotides, the CDR3 is TGTGCCAGCAGCAGCCGACAGGGCTACACTGAAGCTTTCTTT.

With respect to this clone: The junction departs from the called germline gene at one end, perhaps through a read error. The chain employs TRBV6-1 and TRBJ1-5, with D unresolved. Germline V gene sequence: CDR1 MNHNS, CDR2 SASEGT. The CDR3 runs to 14 residues. The CDR3 protein is CASREDYSNQPQHF. CDR3 bases: TGTGCCAGCAGGGAAGACTATAGCAATCAGCCCCAGCATTTT.

CDR3 residues: CASSESNPDTQYF. CDR3 bases: TGCGCCAGCAGTGAGTCGAACCCAGATACGCAGTATTTT. This chain connects TRBV10-2 to TRBJ2-3; no reliable D call. The germline V gene encodes CDR1 WSHSY and CDR2 SAAADI. Deletions cut 0 bases from V and 4 bases from J, with 5 bases between. CDR3 length equals 13 residues.

The chain links TRBV13 to TRBJ2-7; weak D call: TRBD2 (6 bases). Germline-derived CDR1 and CDR2 are PRHDT and FYEKMQ (reference sequence). Trimming stripped 6 bases from V and 5 bases from J, with 17 bases between. The CDR3 totals 14 residues. CDR3 sequence reads: CASRDGTRVDEQYF. CDR3 nucleotides: TGTGCCAGCAGAGACGGGACTCGGGTTGACGAGCAGTACTTC.

This chain uses TRBV19 with TRBJ1-5; TRBD1 matches 9 bases. V trimming: 5 bases; J trimming: 5 bases; junction bases outside the gene matches: 7. This CDR3 region has 15 residues. The germline CDR1 and CDR2 sequences are LNHDA and SQIVND (reference sequence). The CDR3 sequence is CASSWGQGFDQPQHF. CDR3 DNA: TGTGCCAGTAGTTGGGGACAGGGTTTTGATCAGCCCCAGCATTTT.

The chain couples TRBV7-9 to TRBJ2-5; 9 bases are a match to TRBD2. CDR1 is SEHNR, CDR2 FQNEAQ, per germline (reference sequence). The CDR3 length is 16 residues. The ends lost 7 bases at V and 5 bases at J; junction bases unmatched: 14. CDR3 in DNA: TGTGCCAGCATCCCACTCCCAGCGGGGGGACGGGAGACCCAGTACTTC. Its translation: CASIPLPAGGRETQYF.

This chain joins TRBV2 and TRBJ1-2, with D tentatively TRBD1 (5 bases). Germline CDR1 and CDR2: SNHLY and FYNNEI. The CDR3 has 13 residues. The V and J ends lost 9 bases and 4 bases respectively, with 15 bases between them. The CDR3 region has the DNA TGTGCCAGGGGGGACGACAGCAGCTATGGCTACACCTTC. Translated, it gives CARGDDSSYGYTF.

The chain carries TRBV2 and TRBJ1-4; D unresolved. The CDR3 has 16 residues. Trimming pared 5 bases from V and 5 bases from J, leaving 18 bases between. Germline V gene lookup returns CDR1 SNHLY and CDR2 FYNNEI. The CDR3 DNA is TGTGCCAGCAGTTACTCGGTGGGGTTTCGCAATGAAAAACTGTTTTTT. It yields the protein CASSYSVGFRNEKLFF.

The chain uses TRBV14 and TRBJ1-2, with 9 positions matching TRBD1. J lost 4 bases, V lost 1 base, and 7 bases had no gene match. This CDR3 spans 16 amino acids. Germline assignment: CDR1 SGHDN and CDR2 FVKESK. The CDR3 DNA reads TGTGCCAGCAGCCAAGTACAGGGGGCTTTGGTCTATGGCTACACCTTC. It yields the protein CASSQVQGALVYGYTF.